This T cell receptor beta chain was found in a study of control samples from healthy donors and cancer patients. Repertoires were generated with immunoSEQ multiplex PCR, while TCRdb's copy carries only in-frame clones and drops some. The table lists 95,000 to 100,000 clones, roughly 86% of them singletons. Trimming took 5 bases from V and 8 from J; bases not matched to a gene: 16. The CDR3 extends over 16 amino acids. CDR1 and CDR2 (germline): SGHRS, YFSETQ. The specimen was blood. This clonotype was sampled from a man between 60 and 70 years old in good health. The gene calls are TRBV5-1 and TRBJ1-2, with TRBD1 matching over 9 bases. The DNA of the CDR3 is TGCGCCAGCAGTGATCCGGGACAGGGTTTTTTTCGGGGCTACACCTTC. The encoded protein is CASSDPGQGFFRGYTF.